The clone carrying this T cell receptor beta chain was detected a few times. This specimen belongs to a study of CD8 T cells in ankylosing spondylitis. The CDR3 contains 14 residues. CDR1 is MNHNS, CDR2 SASEGT, per germline. V was clipped by 5 bases and J by 1 base, with 11 bases between them. Using quantitative 5'-RACE with molecular barcodes, the authors made TCR beta libraries. MiXCR, applied by TCRdb to the 5' RACE reads, yields one record per CDR3 protein. Of around 100,000 distinct CDR3 sequences in the sample, around 24% were seen once. J is TRBJ1-1 and V is TRBV6-1; no clear D. Sequenced: synovial fluid, either unsorted or a sorted T cell fraction (not recorded which). This receptor was taken from a male donor with ankylosing spondylitis. CDR3 DNA sequence: TGTGCCAGCAGTAGAGAACATTCGAACACTGAAGCTTTCTTT. It codes for CASSREHSNTEAFF.